This entry describes one TCR beta chain. Its antigen is unidentified. These data belong to a study of T cell responses to AZD1222 COVID-19 vaccine. Study-level points and caveats: Seropositive at baseline were only a handful of AZD1222 recipients. Sampled repertoires all dated from after the peak T cell response.

The CDR3 is 11 residues long. The germline V and J ends were trimmed by 6 bases and 1 base, with 6 bases remaining between them. Germline CDR1 and CDR2: DFQATT and SNEGSKA (reference sequence). The protocol was immunoSEQ multiplex PCR, while the TCRdb copy is restricted to in-frame clones and leaves out a portion. The sample gives about 150,000 clones, approximately 87% of which show up once; roughly 10% is in the top ten. Sequenced here: peripheral blood, sampled 28 days after the second AZD1222 dose. The chain is built from TRBV20-1 and TRBJ1-1; D gene unclear. The source is an adult who received the AZD1222 COVID-19 vaccine. CDR3 in amino acids: CSAQQNTEAFF. In DNA, the CDR3 is TGCAGTGCCCAGCAGAACACTGAAGCTTTCTTT.